What follows are 28 T cell receptor beta chains derived from one specimen sequenced in a study of blood T cell repertoires in COVID-19. The assay was immunoSEQ multiplex PCR, and TCRdb's table has in-frame clones only and misses some. The sample contains 220,000 or so clones, 82% of which appear only once. The sequenced sample was PBMCs or T cells enriched from blood (not recorded which). Receptors were obtained from a woman in her sixties who had recovered from COVID-19.

The J gene is TRBJ2-5, the V gene TRBV2; perhaps TRBD2 as D (6 bases). V lost 6 bases, J lost 2 bases, and 19 bases lay in between. Germline CDR1 and CDR2: SNHLY and FYNNEI. The CDR3 contains 16 residues. The CDR3 region has the DNA TGTGCCAGCAGACCCCCGTTGGGACGGGGGCAAGAGACCCAGTACTTC. Amino acid sequence: CASRPPLGRGQETQYF.

The chain combines TRBV10-3 with TRBJ2-6; weak D call: TRBD1 (5 bases). This CDR3 region has 14 residues. Germline V gene sequence: CDR1 ENHRY, CDR2 SYGVKD. V was clipped by 9 bases and J by 4 bases, with 13 bases between them. CDR3 in DNA: TGTGCCATAGGGGATTCGGCCGGGGCCAACGTCCTGACTTTC. As protein: CAIGDSAGANVLTF.

This chain links TRBV4-2 with TRBJ2-3, with 12 bases identical to TRBD2. The CDR3 runs 16 residues. CDR1 and CDR2 from the germline V gene are LGHNA and YNFKEQ. After removal of 1 base from V and 6 bases from J, the junction contained 5 bases not matched to a gene. CDR3 residues: CASSQALAGGWDTQYF. DNA for the CDR3: TGTGCCAGCAGCCAAGCCCTAGCGGGGGGGTGGGATACGCAGTATTTT.

The CDR3 loop reads CASSVSAGSQETQYF. CDR3 sequence (DNA): TGTGCCAGCAGCGTATCAGCGGGGAGTCAAGAGACCCAGTACTTC. The rearrangement links TRBV9 to TRBJ2-5, with TRBD2 matching over 7 bases. CDR3 length: 15 residues. Germline CDR1 and CDR2: SGDLS and YYNGEE. Unmatched junction bases numbered 5, after V lost 1 base and J lost 2 bases. The full variable domain, rest sourced from reference TRBV9 and TRBJ2-5, is DSGVTQTPKHLITATGQRVTLRCSPRSGDLSVYWYQQSLDQGLQFLIQYYNGEERAKGNILERFSAQQFPDLHSELNLSSLELGDSALYFCASSVSAGSQETQYFGPGTRLLVL.

This clone has only one observation. The chain combines TRBV19 with TRBJ1-1; D is ambiguous. The CDR3 contains 15 residues. Trimming removed 3 bases at V and 5 bases at J, with 16 bases between. Germline CDR1 reads LNHDA; CDR2 reads SQIVND (reference sequence). The CDR3 sequence: CASSITAHRGTEAFF. The CDR3 nucleotides are TGTGCCAGTAGTATCACCGCCCACCGAGGGACTGAAGCTTTCTTT.

The gene calls are TRBV12-3 or TRBV12-4 and TRBJ1-2; no reliable D call. This CDR3 is built from 11 residues. V lost 5 bases and J 7 bases, leaving 8 bases between the germline ends. This chain's CDR3 is CASSSTFGYTF. The CDR3 DNA follows: TGTGCCAGCAGTAGCACGTTTGGCTACACCTTC.

The chain recombines TRBV27 with TRBJ1-2; 9 bases match TRBD1. The CDR3 is made up of 16 amino acids. V lost 4 bases, J lost 5 bases, and 11 bases stayed unmatched. CDR1 is MNHEY and CDR2 is SMNVEV in the germline V gene (reference sequence). The CDR3 DNA reads as TGTGCCAGCAGTTCACTGGGTGTGGGACAGGGTTATGGCTACACCTTC. It yields the protein CASSSLGVGQGYGYTF.

The chain recombines TRBV6-5 with TRBJ2-7, with D possibly TRBD2 on 6 matching bases. Looked up from germline, CDR1 is MNHEY and CDR2 is SVGAGI. Between the trimmed V and J ends, which lost 4 bases and 3 bases, there was a span of 16 bases. CDR3 size: 15 residues. Written as DNA, the CDR3 is TGTGCCAGCAGTTCTCCTACTCGCGGGGACTACGAGCAGTACTTC. Encoded protein: CASSSPTRGDYEQYF.

This rearrangement joins TRBV21-1 to TRBJ1-5; TRBD1 is the table's D call, not checked against the DNA. TRBV21-1 is classified as a pseudogene. This CDR3 has 16 amino acids. The CDR3 DNA reads as TGTGCCAGCAGCAGGGACAGGGGTTATAGCAATCAGCCCCAGCATTTT. Amino acid sequence: CASSRDRGYSNQPQHF.

The chain carries TRBV9 and TRBJ2-1, with D possibly being TRBD1 (6 bases). The germline V and J ends were trimmed by 0 bases and 7 bases, with 14 bases remaining between them. CDR1 is SGDLS, CDR2 YYNGEE, per germline. CDR3 length: 15 amino acids. In DNA form, the CDR3 reads TGTGCCAGCAGCGTAGGAAGGGGGTCTTTTAATGAGCAGTTCTTC. It translates to CASSVGRGSFNEQFF.

The chain is built from TRBV25-1 and TRBJ2-2, with D unclear. The CDR3 is 16 amino acids. Germline-derived CDR1 and CDR2 are MGHDK and SYGVNS. V lost 5 bases to trimming and J lost 4 bases, with 17 bases between them. The CDR3: CASSRYVGSSTGELFF. The DNA for the CDR3 is TGTGCCAGCAGTCGTTATGTGGGCTCGTCCACCGGGGAGCTGTTTTTT. Combining the CDR3 with reference TRBV25-1 and TRBJ2-2 gives the whole variable domain EADIYQTPRYLVIGTGKKITLECSQTMGHDKMYWYQQDPGMELHLIHYSYGVNSTEKGDLSSESTVSRIRTEHFPLTLESARPSHTSQYLCASSRYVGSSTGELFFGEGSRLTVL.

The V gene is TRBV19, the J gene TRBJ2-1; D unresolved. In germline, CDR1 is LNHDA, CDR2 SQIVND (reference sequence). Trimming stripped 2 bases from V and 5 bases from J, with 13 bases between. The CDR3 totals 15 residues. In DNA, the CDR3 is TGTGCCAGTAGTATAAGGCTAGGAGCAAACAATGAGCAGTTCTTC. Amino acid sequence: CASSIRLGANNEQFF.

CDR3 in DNA: TGTGCCAGCAGCCCCTTAGCGGGTCCCCTTTATAATGAGCAGTTCTTC. Its protein is CASSPLAGPLYNEQFF. The chain links TRBV11-2 to TRBJ2-1; 7 positions match TRBD2. The germline V gene encodes CDR1 SGHAT and CDR2 FQNNGV. CDR3 length: 16 residues. V lost 5 bases, J lost 7 bases, and 14 bases stayed unmatched.

Concerning this clone itself: The same CDR3 is also encoded by other DNA sequences in this sample. The rearrangement links TRBV7-2 to TRBJ2-7, with a possible D match to TRBD2 (6 bases). Germline V lookup: CDR1 SGHTA, CDR2 FQGNSA. V was clipped by 0 bases and J by 1 base, with 7 bases between them. This CDR3 region has 14 residues. The CDR3 bases are TGTGCCAGCAGCTTAGCGGGGGGTTCCTACGAGCAGTACTTC. Translated: CASSLAGGSYEQYF.

The chain recombines TRBV7-2 with TRBJ2-2, with a weak D call TRBD2 (5 bases). The V gene's germline CDR1 is SGHTA and CDR2 FQGNSA. Trimming pared 5 bases from V and 8 bases from J, leaving 15 bases between. This CDR3 is 14 amino acids long. For the CDR3, the DNA is TGTGCCAGCAGCGCCGATCGGGGATGGGGGGAGCTGTTTTTT. It is translated as CASSADRGWGELFF. The variable domain in full, with the rest retrieved from reference TRBV7-2 and TRBJ2-2, is GAGVSQSPSNKVTEKGKDVELRCDPISGHTALYWYRQSLGQGLEFLIYFQGNSAPDKSGLPSDRFSAERTGGSVSTLTIQRTQQEDSAVYLCASSADRGWGELFFGEGSRLTVL.

Only a few counts were recorded for this clone. This sequence joins TRBV3-1 (or the pseudogene TRBV3-2) and TRBJ1-1; D call uncertain. The V gene's germline CDR1 is LGHDT and CDR2 YNNKEL (reference sequence). Trimming left V 4 bases short and J 0 bases short, with 15 bases between. The CDR3 loop spans 16 amino acids. The CDR3 spells CASSPWAGDMNTEAFF. As DNA, the CDR3 is TGTGCCAGCAGCCCTTGGGCAGGCGACATGAACACTGAAGCTTTCTTT.

The chain links TRBV25-1 to TRBJ1-2; D not resolved. Germline values: CDR1 MGHDK, CDR2 SYGVNS. V lost 4 bases and J 8 bases, leaving 8 bases between the germline ends. This CDR3 has 11 amino acids. The CDR3 reads CASSALAGYTF. DNA of the CDR3: TGTGCCAGCAGTGCCCTTGCGGGCTACACCTTC.

Only a few counts were recorded for this clone. This chain joins TRBV14 and TRBJ2-2; TRBD2 agrees at 7 bases. J gave up 6 bases and V 5 bases, and 6 bases lay outside the gene matches. The CDR3 covers 14 residues. Per germline, CDR1 SGHDN and CDR2 FVKESK. The CDR3 DNA reads TGTGCCAGCAGCTGGGCGGGAGAACCCGGGGAGCTGTTTTTT. Residues: CASSWAGEPGELFF.

The chain joins TRBV29-1 to TRBJ2-1; the D is unclear. Trimming took 3 bases from V and 2 from J, leaving 8 bases between them. CDR1 is SQVTM, CDR2 ANQGSEA, per germline. The CDR3 contains 13 residues. The CDR3 sequence is CSVDIQTYNEQFF. CDR3 in DNA: TGCAGCGTTGATATTCAGACCTACAATGAGCAGTTCTTC.

The chain joins TRBV6-5 to TRBJ2-1; TRBD1 matches at 12 bases. The ends lost 8 bases at V and 10 bases at J; junction bases unmatched: 6. The CDR3 is 13 residues long. CDR1 is MNHEY and CDR2 is SVGAGI in the germline V gene. CDR3: CASAGTGGREQFF. The DNA of the CDR3 is TGTGCCAGCGCAGGGACAGGGGGCCGCGAGCAGTTCTTC.

This clone was recorded once. This chain connects TRBV18 to TRBJ1-4; D ambiguous. Trimming took 0 bases from V and 9 from J, leaving 11 bases between them. The CDR3 contains 14 residues. Germline CDR1 reads KGHSH; CDR2 reads LQKENI. CDR3 sequence reads: CASSPPGPQKKLFF. DNA of the CDR3: TGTGCCAGCTCACCACCGGGCCCCCAGAAAAAACTGTTTTTT.

The J gene is TRBJ1-3, the V gene TRBV7-9; no clear D gene. The germline V gene has CDR1 SEHNR and CDR2 FQNEAQ (reference sequence). There are 16 residues in the CDR3. Between the trimmed V and J ends, which lost 3 bases and 1 base, there was a span of 13 bases. The CDR3 nucleotides read TGTGCCAGCAGCTTTTCCCCGCTGGCTTCTGGAAACACCATATATTTT. Its protein product is CASSFSPLASGNTIYF.

Only a few counts were recorded for this clone. The chain links TRBV7-2 to TRBJ1-4; D is unclear. This CDR3 spans 15 amino acids. The V end was cut by 0 bases, the J end by 3 bases, with 8 bases between. In germline, CDR1 is SGHTA, CDR2 FQGNSA. In DNA, the CDR3 is TGTGCCAGCAGCTTAGCAGGAGGTTCTAATGAAAAACTGTTTTTT. Amino acids: CASSLAGGSNEKLFF.

The V and J genes are TRBV24-1 and TRBJ2-1; D unresolved. Germline V CDR1 and CDR2: KGHDR, SFDVKD. Trimming left V 4 bases short and J 9 bases short, with 12 bases between. The CDR3 is made up of 13 amino acids. CDR3 loop: CATSERMGSEQFF. CDR3 in DNA: TGTGCCACCAGTGAACGGATGGGCAGTGAGCAGTTCTTC.

The table lists this clone with a few counts. V usage is TRBV2 and J usage is TRBJ2-3; 8 bases are shared with TRBD1. The germline V gene has CDR1 SNHLY and CDR2 FYNNEI. Trimming took 8 bases from V and 4 from J; bases not matched to a gene: 8. The CDR3 is 14 residues long. CDR3 residues: CASDGQGGSDTQYF. In DNA, the CDR3 is TGTGCCAGCGATGGACAGGGCGGCTCAGATACGCAGTATTTT. Full variable domain (missing parts from reference TRBV2 and TRBJ2-3): EPEVTQTPSHQVTQMGQEVILRCVPISNHLYFYWYRQILGQKVEFLVSFYNNEISEKSEIFDDQFSVERPDGSNFTLKIRSTKLEDSAMYFCASDGQGGSDTQYFGPGTRLTVL.

The J gene is TRBJ2-2, the V gene TRBV13, with 13 bases identical to TRBD2. The CDR3 is 20 amino acids. V lost 0 bases to trimming and J lost 4 bases; unmatched junction nucleotides: 11. CDR1 is PRHDT and CDR2 is FYEKMQ in the germline V gene (reference sequence). CDR3 nucleotide sequence: TGTGCCAGCAGCTTAGGCCTAACTAGCGGGAGGGCCGCGCTCACCGGGGAGCTGTTTTTT. Translating gives CASSLGLTSGRAALTGELFF.

The rearrangement links TRBV2 to TRBJ1-5; D possibly corresponds to TRBD1 (6 bases). The CDR3 extends over 13 amino acids. Trimming shortened V by 6 bases and J by 5 bases, and 11 bases separated the two germline ends. The germline gives CDR1 SNHLY, CDR2 FYNNEI. The CDR3 bases are TGTGCCAGCAGCAGGGGTGGCGATCAGCCCCAGCATTTT. Translation gives CASSRGGDQPQHF.

Only a few counts were recorded for this clone. V and J are TRBV11-2 and TRBJ1-1; D may be TRBD1 (6 bases). There are 14 residues in the CDR3. The ends were cut back, 4 bases at V and 5 bases at J, with 14 bases in the middle. Germline CDR1 and CDR2: SGHAT and FQNNGV. CDR3 nucleotide sequence: TGTGCCAGCAGCTCTCAGGGGTCGGGAACTGAAGCTTTCTTT. Protein: CASSSQGSGTEAFF.